Below are 24 T cell receptor beta chains sequenced from a single sample in a study of Ad26.COV2.S vaccination and SARS-CoV-2 variants. Noted treatment: 19 received Ad26.COV2.S at low or high dose, single or two shots; about five received placebo; per-sample allocation not given. Sampling happened 63 days after the first vaccine or placebo injection. Generated by immunoSEQ multiplex PCR, the TCRdb table keeps only in-frame clones and is missing some. This table holds fewer than 400,000 clones, about 90% found once. The sample in question was peripheral blood, obtained in a trial of Ad26.COV2.S vaccine versus placebo. These receptors were taken from a person between 18 and 65 years old who received the Ad26.COV2.S COVID-19 vaccine or a placebo.

The chain is built from TRBV3-1 (or the pseudogene TRBV3-2) and TRBJ2-1; 11 nucleotides line up with TRBD1. This CDR3 comprises 16 residues. After removal of 0 bases from V and 8 bases from J, the junction contained 6 bases not matched to a gene. The germline V gene encodes CDR1 LGHDT and CDR2 YNNKEL (reference sequence). The CDR3 region is CASSQDLGQGDYEQFF. CDR3 sequence (DNA): TGTGCCAGCAGCCAAGATTTGGGACAGGGGGATTATGAGCAGTTCTTC.

The chain recombines TRBV3-1 (or the pseudogene TRBV3-2) with TRBJ2-1; weak D call: TRBD2 (5 bases). V lost 5 bases and J 4 bases, leaving 18 bases between the germline ends. This CDR3 has 16 residues. CDR1 is LGHDT, CDR2 YNNKEL, per germline (reference sequence). DNA of the CDR3: TGTGCCAGCAGCTCCGGCCCGGCGGGCCTATACAATGAGCAGTTCTTC. Translated, it gives CASSSGPAGLYNEQFF.

This clone has only a few counts. At the DNA level, this CDR3 is encoded by other sequences in the same sample as well. This chain links TRBV5-4 with TRBJ1-2, with no clear D. CDR3 length: 12 residues. CDR1 is SGHNT, CDR2 YYREEE, per germline (reference sequence). The ends were cut back, 0 bases at V and 5 bases at J, with 5 bases in the middle. In nucleotides, the CDR3 is TGTGCCAGCAGCTTGGACAGTTATGGCTACACCTTC. Its protein product is CASSLDSYGYTF.

This chain connects TRBV6-6 to TRBJ1-6, with a tentative D call TRBD1 (6 bases). Germline V gives CDR1 MNHNY, CDR2 SVGAGI (reference sequence). V was clipped by 4 bases and J by 11 bases, with 9 bases between them. This CDR3 has 12 amino acids. The CDR3 region has the DNA TGTGCCAGCAGTTTAGACAGGACACCCCTCCACTTT. It yields the protein CASSLDRTPLHF.

J is TRBJ1-3 and V is TRBV18; 9 bases map to TRBD1. V trimming: 5 bases; J trimming: 2 bases; junction bases outside the gene matches: 7. CDR1 KGHSH and CDR2 LQKENI come from the germline V gene. CDR3 length: 16 amino acids. The CDR3: CASSSGTGTAGNTIYF. CDR3 nucleotides: TGTGCCAGCTCATCTGGGACAGGGACCGCTGGAAACACCATATATTTT.

DNA for the CDR3: TGTGCCAGCAGCGCCCATATAACAGGATTGGACTACTATGGCTACACCTTC. Protein product: CASSAHITGLDYYGYTF. The chain combines TRBV9 with TRBJ1-2; the D gene is possibly TRBD1 (5 bases). CDR1 SGDLS and CDR2 YYNGEE come from the germline V gene. This CDR3 is 17 amino acids long. V was trimmed by 3 bases and J by 3 bases, leaving 21 bases between them.

The J gene is TRBJ2-2, the V gene TRBV7-9; D gene unclear. The V gene's germline CDR1 is SEHNR and CDR2 FQNEAQ (reference sequence). CDR3 length: 13 residues. Trimming pared 2 bases from V and 6 bases from J, leaving 7 bases between. CDR3 bases: TGTGCCAGCAGCTTATTAGGGTCCGGGGAGCTGTTTTTT. Residues: CASSLLGSGELFF.

The V call is TRBV6-5, the J call TRBJ1-1; no clear D. Between the trimmed V and J ends, which lost 0 bases and 9 bases, there was a span of 17 bases. The CDR3 consists of 15 residues. Per germline, CDR1 MNHEY and CDR2 SVGAGI. CDR3 protein: CASSYSIFTGPKAFF. The CDR3, as DNA: TGTGCCAGCAGTTACTCGATTTTCACTGGGCCTAAAGCTTTCTTT.

The CDR3: CASSQGESSYNEQFF. The CDR3 coding sequence is TGTGCCAGCAGCCAAGGTGAGAGCTCCTACAATGAGCAGTTCTTC. The rearrangement uses TRBV4-2 and TRBJ2-1; D not resolved. Germline CDR1 reads LGHNA; CDR2 reads YNFKEQ. V lost 1 base and J lost 0, with 7 bases in between. This CDR3 spans 15 amino acids.

The J gene is TRBJ1-3, the V gene TRBV29-1, with D possibly matching TRBD1 (5 bases). This CDR3 has 13 residues. Germline lookup yields CDR1 SQVTM and CDR2 ANQGSEA. The ends were cut back, 6 bases at V and 4 bases at J, with 13 bases in the middle. The CDR3 nucleotides read TGCAGCGTCGGGGGAGGGAAAGGAAACACCATATATTTT. Translated: CSVGGGKGNTIYF.

The chain employs TRBV27 and TRBJ2-5, with 8 nucleotides matching TRBD1. V lost 6 bases and J lost 1; bases outside the gene matches: 10. CDR3 length: 16 residues. In germline, CDR1 is MNHEY, CDR2 SMNVEV (reference sequence). The CDR3 region has the DNA TGTGCCAGCAGGACTTTTACAGGGGGTACCCAAGAGACCCAGTACTTC. Translated: CASRTFTGGTQETQYF.

V usage is TRBV2 and J usage is TRBJ1-4; D is possibly TRBD1 (5 bases). This CDR3 has 14 residues. The germline CDR1 and CDR2 sequences are SNHLY and FYNNEI. Trimming left V 4 bases short and J 12 bases short, with 18 bases between. In nucleotides, the CDR3 is TGTGCCAGCAGTGTGGGACGGGCGGAAGGGGAACTGTTTTTT. This codes for CASSVGRAEGELFF.

V gene TRBV4-3 combines with J gene TRBJ2-2; D gene unclear. V was trimmed by 3 bases and J by 6 bases, leaving 11 bases between them. The CDR3 is made up of 14 amino acids. The germline gives CDR1 LGHNA, CDR2 YSLEER. CDR3 nucleotides: TGCGCCAGCAGCCAGGAGCCTTTGGCCGGGGAGCTGTTTTTT. Protein sequence: CASSQEPLAGELFF.

The chain is built from TRBV28 and TRBJ1-5; D not resolved. Trimming shortened V by 2 bases and J by 2 bases, and 7 bases separated the two germline ends. CDR1 MDHEN and CDR2 SYDVKM come from the germline V gene. This CDR3 spans 14 amino acids. As DNA, the CDR3 is TGTGCCAGCAGTTTAAGCGTTGGCAATCAGCCCCAGCATTTT. Amino acids: CASSLSVGNQPQHF.

This clone was observed a single time. This sequence joins TRBV10-1 and TRBJ2-1; maybe TRBD2 (6 bases). V dropped 6 bases and J dropped 3 bases, with 9 bases sitting between them. CDR1 WNHNN and CDR2 SYGVQD come from the germline V gene (reference sequence). This CDR3 has 13 amino acids. CDR3 bases: TGCGCCAGCAGCGTAGCGGACTACAATGAGCAGTTCTTC. Its translation: CASSVADYNEQFF.

To note about this clone: This CDR3 is also generated by other DNA sequences in the sample. V is TRBV7-9 and J is TRBJ2-7; D remains unclear. Germline V CDR1 and CDR2: SEHNR, FQNEAQ (reference sequence). Trimming pared 3 bases from V and 4 bases from J, leaving 4 bases between. The CDR3 is 11 amino acids. The CDR3 nucleotides read TGTGCCAGCAGCTTCTTATACGAGCAGTACTTC. Protein sequence: CASSFLYEQYF.

The chain carries TRBV6-2 or TRBV6-3 and TRBJ2-1; no reliable D call. V was shortened by 5 bases and J by 5 bases, with 10 bases between the two germline ends. The CDR3 contains 13 residues. Germline V CDR1 and CDR2: MNHEY, SVGEGT. The CDR3 DNA reads as TGTGCCAGCAGTCGCCCCCCAGACAATGAGCAGTTCTTC. This codes for CASSRPPDNEQFF.

This clone has only a few counts. The rearrangement joins TRBV28 to TRBJ1-5; no clear D. Trimming took off 6 bases at V and 7 bases at J, with 13 bases between the two ends. The CDR3 runs 13 residues. From germline, CDR1 is MDHEN and CDR2 SYDVKM. The chain's CDR3 is CASRLTQLQPQHF. CDR3 nucleotides: TGTGCCAGCAGGTTAACACAGCTCCAGCCCCAGCATTTT.

The chain employs TRBV4-3 and TRBJ1-4, with D possibly TRBD1 on 6 matching bases. Trimming removed 4 bases at V and 8 bases at J, with 14 bases between. Germline assignment: CDR1 LGHNA and CDR2 YSLEER. This CDR3 spans 14 amino acids. The CDR3 DNA is TGCGCCAGCAGCCCTCAGACAGGCCCCGAAAAACTGTTTTTT. This sequence encodes CASSPQTGPEKLFF.

The DNA for the CDR3 is TGCGCCAGCAGCCAACCCGGGACAGGGGTTCCCGGGGAGCTGTTTTTT. It codes for CASSQPGTGVPGELFF. The chain has TRBV4-3 and TRBJ2-2; 10 nucleotides line up with TRBD1. Trimming cost V 2 bases and J 6 bases; bases outside gene matches: 6. This CDR3 contains 16 residues. Looked up from germline, CDR1 is LGHNA and CDR2 is YSLEER.

The chain couples TRBV9 to TRBJ2-2; D is uncertain. This CDR3 is 12 amino acids long. The germline V gene has CDR1 SGDLS and CDR2 YYNGEE. The V end was cut by 0 bases, the J end by 6 bases, with 3 bases between. The CDR3 loop reads CASSVDPGELFF. CDR3 coding DNA: TGTGCCAGCAGCGTAGACCCCGGGGAGCTGTTTTTT.

The rearrangement links TRBV12-3 or TRBV12-4 to TRBJ1-1; 8 bases are shared with TRBD1. The CDR3 extends over 13 amino acids. V lost 6 bases to trimming and J lost 5 bases; unmatched junction nucleotides: 5. The CDR3 here is CASSGQGRTEAFF. In DNA form, the CDR3 reads TGTGCCAGCAGCGGACAGGGCCGGACTGAAGCTTTCTTT.

This clone was picked up a small number of times. This sequence joins TRBV7-6 and TRBJ1-1; D is undetermined. V was cut by 6 bases and J by 4 bases, with 12 bases left in between. Germline lookup yields CDR1 SGHVS and CDR2 FNYEAQ. The CDR3 totals 13 residues. The CDR3 DNA reads as TGTGCCAGCAGTCAAGTTTGGGGCACTGAAGCTTTCTTT. It yields the protein CASSQVWGTEAFF.

The chain combines TRBV12-3 or TRBV12-4 with TRBJ1-1; tentatively, D is TRBD1 (6 bases). The CDR3 is 12 residues long. Trimming pared 4 bases from V and 12 bases from J, leaving 15 bases between. This CDR3 reads CASSSRDIESFF. The CDR3 DNA reads TGTGCCAGCAGTTCCCGGGACATCGAATCTTTCTTT.